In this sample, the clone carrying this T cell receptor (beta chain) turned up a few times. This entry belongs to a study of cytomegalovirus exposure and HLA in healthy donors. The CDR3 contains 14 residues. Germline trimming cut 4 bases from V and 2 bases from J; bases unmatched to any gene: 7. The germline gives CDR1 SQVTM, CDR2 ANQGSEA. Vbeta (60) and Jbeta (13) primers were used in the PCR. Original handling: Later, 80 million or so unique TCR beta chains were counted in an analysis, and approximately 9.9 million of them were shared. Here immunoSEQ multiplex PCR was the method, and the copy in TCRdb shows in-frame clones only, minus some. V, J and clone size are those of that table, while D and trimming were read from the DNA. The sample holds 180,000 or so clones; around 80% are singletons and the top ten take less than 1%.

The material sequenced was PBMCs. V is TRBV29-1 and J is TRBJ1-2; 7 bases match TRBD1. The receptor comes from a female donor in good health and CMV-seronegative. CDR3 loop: CSVGLGQDNYGYTF. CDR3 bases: TGCAGCGTTGGGCTCGGACAGGACAACTATGGCTACACCTTC. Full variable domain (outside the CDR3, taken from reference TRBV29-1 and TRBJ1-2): SAVISQKPSRDICQRGTSLTIQCQVDSQVTMMFWYRQQPGQSLTLIATANQGSEATYESGFVIDKFPISRPNLTFSTLTVSNMSPEDSSIYLCSVGLGQDNYGYTFGSGTRLTVV.